These T cell receptor beta chains were read from a single sample in a study of beta chain features in type 1 diabetes. Data came from immunoSEQ multiplex PCR; TCRdb stores just in-frame clones and leaves some out. The sample has under 300,000 clones, just over 20% seen once. Material: naive CD4+ T cells from blood. The receptors derive from a woman aged 35 to 49 with type 1 diabetes. Both conserved end residues are part of each CDR3. The D gene is left open where the match is weak. Clone size is given for some rows only: seen once, a few or many times, or a class if the clone is expanded.

TRBV7-2	-	TRBJ1-2	-	TGTGCCAGCAGCCCTCAACAGGGAGGGGGGGGCTACACCTTC	CASSPQQGGGGYTF
TRBV27	few	TRBJ1-2	TRBD1	TGTGCCAGCAGTTTTATCGGGACAGGGTTCATGGTCAACTATGGCTACACCTTC	CASSFIGTGFMVNYGYTF
TRBV29-1	few	TRBJ2-7	-	TGCAGCTCAATTCGAGGGTCCGAGCAGTACTTC	CSSIRGSEQYF
TRBV7-2	-	TRBJ2-5	-	TGTGCCAGCAGCTTAACAGGGGGGGGGCAAGAGACCCAGTACTTC	CASSLTGGGQETQYF
TRBV28	-	TRBJ1-5	TRBD1	TGTGCCATCCGGGACAGGGGATCTCAGCCCCAGCATTTT	CAIRDRGSQPQHF
TRBV30	-	TRBJ1-1	-	TGTGCCTGGAGTCGGGACACCATCTGGGAAGCTTTCTTT	CAWSRDTIWEAFF
TRBV5-1	few	TRBJ2-6	TRBD1	TGCGCCAGCAGCCTCCGACAGGGGGGCTCTGGGGCCAACGTCCTGACTTTC	CASSLRQGGSGANVLTF
TRBV2	few	TRBJ1-1	-	TGTGCCAGCAGTGACAGGGGGAACACTGAAGCTTTCTTT	CASSDRGNTEAFF
TRBV7-2	-	TRBJ1-2	-	TGTGCCAGCAGCCAGGCAGGGCGCAATCTCTATGGCTACACCTTC	CASSQAGRNLYGYTF
TRBV9	-	TRBJ2-6	-	TGTGCCAGCAGCGTACAGGGCTCTGGGGCCAACGTCCTGACTTTC	CASSVQGSGANVLTF
TRBV5-4	-	TRBJ2-1	TRBD2	TGTGCCAGCAGCTTGGGGACTAGCGGGAGGGGTAATGAGCAGTTCTTC	CASSLGTSGRGNEQFF
TRBV9	few	TRBJ1-2	TRBD1	TGTGCCAGCAGCGTGGGGACAGGTAGCTATGGCTACACCTTC	CASSVGTGSYGYTF
TRBV4-2	-	TRBJ1-5	TRBD1	TGTGCCAGCAGCCAAGGGGACAGCTATAGCAATCAGCCCCAGCATTTT	CASSQGDSYSNQPQHF
TRBV28	-	TRBJ1-1	-	TGTGCCAGCATAACAGGGAATACAGATGAAGCTTTCTTT	CASITGNTDEAFF
TRBV6-5	-	TRBJ2-1	TRBD2	TGTGCCAGCAGTTACTCGAAGCGGGAGAGGGGCAATGAGCAGTTCTTC	CASSYSKRERGNEQFF
TRBV5-1	few	TRBJ2-5	-	TGCGCCAGCAGCTTGGATGGTGGAGTGGGAGAGACCCAGTACTTC	CASSLDGGVGETQYF
TRBV5-1	-	TRBJ1-2	-	TGCGCCAGCAGCTCGGAGGGAGGAGGCTACACCTTC	CASSSEGGGYTF
TRBV10-3	-	TRBJ2-4	-	TGTGCCATCAGTGAGAATTCAGGGTTCAAAAACATTCAGTACTTC	CAISENSGFKNIQYF
TRBV4-3	few	TRBJ1-2	-	TGCGCCAGCAGCCAAGACGTCAGAAACTATGGCTACACCTTC	CASSQDVRNYGYTF
TRBV5-1	-	TRBJ1-3	TRBD1	TGCGCCAGCAGCCGGGACAGGGCAAGCTCTGGAAACACCATATATTTT	CASSRDRASSGNTIYF
TRBV7-2	few	TRBJ2-7	TRBD1	TGTGCCAGCAGCTCCGGACAGGCGAGCTCCTACGAGCAGTACTTC	CASSSGQASSYEQYF
TRBV18	-	TRBJ1-1	-	TGTGCCAGCTCACTACAGGGAATTGACACTGAAGCTTTCTTT	CASSLQGIDTEAFF
TRBV25-1	few	TRBJ1-2	-	TGTGCCAGTTCCGGGGGGGCTCGCTACGGCTACACCTTC	CASSGGARYGYTF
TRBV9	-	TRBJ1-1	-	TGTGCCAGCAGCTCCAGTCCAGGGTTGAACACTGAAGCTTTCTTT	CASSSSPGLNTEAFF
TRBV28	-	TRBJ1-5	-	TGTGCCAGCGGAGGGTATCTTAATCAGCCCCAGCATTTT	CASGGYLNQPQHF
TRBV27	-	TRBJ1-5	TRBD1	TGTGCCAGCAGTACCACCGGGACAGGGATTCGGAATCAGCCCCAGCATTTT	CASSTTGTGIRNQPQHF
TRBV29-1	few	TRBJ1-2	TRBD1	TGCAGCGTTACCTCGGGACAGGGGGCAAGTGGCTACACCTTC	CSVTSGQGASGYTF
TRBV5-4	few	TRBJ2-5	-	TGTGCCAGCAGCTTTGGCCAGACCCCAGGGACCCAGTACTTC	CASSFGQTPGTQYF
TRBV4-1	-	TRBJ1-1	TRBD1	TGCGCCAGCAGTTCAACAGGGGGGTTCGGAACTGAAGCTTTCTTT	CASSSTGGFGTEAFF
TRBV18	few	TRBJ2-7	-	TGTGCCAGCACCCTCTCTGGACAGCAATCCTACGAGCAGTACTTC	CASTLSGQQSYEQYF
TRBV5-4	-	TRBJ2-3	-	TGTGCCAGCAGCTTGGCAGGACAGAGTTTCACAGATACGCAGTATTTT	CASSLAGQSFTDTQYF
TRBV30	few	TRBJ2-2	TRBD2	TGTGCCTCCCGACTAGCGGAAAACACCGGGGAGCTGTTTTTT	CASRLAENTGELFF
TRBV28	-	TRBJ2-7	-	TGTGCCAGCAGCTCCTCGGACACTTCCTACGAGCAGTACTTC	CASSSSDTSYEQYF
TRBV6-6	few	TRBJ2-7	-	TGTGCCAGCAGGCCTCAGGGGCTACAGTCCTACGAGCAGTACTTC	CASRPQGLQSYEQYF
TRBV11-2	-	TRBJ1-4	-	TGTGCCAGCAGCTCTACAGGGAACGAAAAACTGTTTTTT	CASSSTGNEKLFF